This T cell receptor beta chain was recovered during a study of blood T cell repertoires in COVID-19. Study in general: Samples representing acute and convalescent COVID-19 were sourced from the United States, Italy and Spain. T cells, B-cell-depleted T cells, or PBMCs supplied cDNA or gDNA.

Per the study methods: Scientists estimated how many nucleated cells there were by amplifying reference gene primers. Clones were sequenced by immunoSEQ multiplex PCR, and TCRdb holds only the in-frame ones, with some missing. Clone size and V and J calls were adopted from that table, with D and trimming inferred from the DNA. The sample holds 200,000 to 250,000 clones, 86% seen once. The CDR3 sequence is 14 residues long. The V end lost 0 bases, the J end lost 3 bases, and 9 bases lay between the germline ends. CDR1 and CDR2 (germline): SGHRS, YFSETQ. The chain couples TRBV5-1 to TRBJ2-5; D is ambiguous. This clonotype was obtained from a man older than 75 with acute or convalescent COVID-19. The sequencing sample was made of peripheral blood. The CDR3 nucleotides read TGCGCCAGCAGCTTGGCCGTAGTTAAAGAGACCCAGTACTTC. Encoded protein: CASSLAVVKETQYF.